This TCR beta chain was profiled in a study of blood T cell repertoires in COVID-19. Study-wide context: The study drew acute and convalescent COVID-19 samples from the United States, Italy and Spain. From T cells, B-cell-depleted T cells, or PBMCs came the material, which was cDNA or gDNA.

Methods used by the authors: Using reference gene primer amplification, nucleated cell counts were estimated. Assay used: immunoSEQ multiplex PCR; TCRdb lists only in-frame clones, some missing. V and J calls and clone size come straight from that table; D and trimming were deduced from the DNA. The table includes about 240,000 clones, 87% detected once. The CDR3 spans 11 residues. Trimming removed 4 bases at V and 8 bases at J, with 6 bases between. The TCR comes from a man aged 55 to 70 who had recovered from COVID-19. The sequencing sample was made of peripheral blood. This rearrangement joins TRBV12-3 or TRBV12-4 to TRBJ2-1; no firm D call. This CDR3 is CASSSGYEQFF. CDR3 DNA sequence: TGTGCCAGCAGTTCGGGTTATGAGCAGTTCTTC.